The 10 T cell receptor beta chains presented below share a single source sample, sequenced in a study of CD8 T cells in Susac syndrome. RNA, at about 0.45 to 1 ug, was reverse transcribed with random hexamers. TCRdb analysed the immunoSEQ multiplex PCR reads with MiXCR anew, one entry per CDR3 protein. The data show some 110,000 distinct CDR3 sequences, 85% to 95% seen once. The material sequenced was CD8+ T cells from PBMCs. The origin of the receptors is a human donor with Susac syndrome.

V usage is TRBV3-1 and J usage is TRBJ1-1, with D hard to call. The V end was cut by 3 bases, the J end by 6 bases, with 8 bases between. Germline V gene data show CDR1 as LGHDT and CDR2 as YNNKEL (reference sequence). The CDR3 loop spans 12 amino acids. The DNA for the CDR3 is TGTGCCAGCAGCCACCGGGGATCTGAAGCTTTCTTT. This gives the protein CASSHRGSEAFF.

V and J are TRBV6-2 or TRBV6-3 and TRBJ2-1; D is uncertain. V shed 0 bases and J shed 9 bases, with 9 bases lying between them. The V gene's germline CDR1 is MNHEY and CDR2 SVGEGT. The CDR3 runs to 13 residues. This CDR3 reads CASSYSLRSEQFF. The DNA of the CDR3 is TGTGCCAGCAGTTACTCCCTGCGTAGTGAGCAGTTCTTC.

The chain combines TRBV12-3 or TRBV12-4 with TRBJ2-7; tentative D call: TRBD2 (6 bases). The CDR3 length is 13 residues. Trimming cost V 7 bases and J 2 bases, with 12 bases left between them. The CDR3 DNA reads as TGTGCCAGCACCCCGGGACTCGCCTACGAGCAGTACTTC. The encoded protein is CASTPGLAYEQYF.

The V gene is TRBV4-2, the J gene TRBJ2-2; a weak D match, TRBD2 (6 bases). CDR1 and CDR2 from the germline V gene are LGHNA and YNFKEQ. Trimming removed 0 bases from V and 2 bases from J, with 10 bases in between. There are 16 residues in the CDR3. The CDR3 is CASSQEVGGNTGELFF. The DNA of the CDR3 is TGTGCCAGCAGCCAAGAAGTGGGGGGTAACACCGGGGAGCTGTTTTTT.

The V call is TRBV13, the J call TRBJ2-7; 11 nucleotides match TRBD2. Germline lookup yields CDR1 PRHDT and CDR2 FYEKMQ (reference sequence). There are 16 residues in the CDR3. V lost 5 bases to trimming and J lost 1 base; unmatched junction nucleotides: 7. CDR3 sequence (DNA): TGTGCCAGCAGCACCGTGACTAGCGGGGAATCCTACGAGCAGTACTTC. Amino acids: CASSTVTSGESYEQYF. Using reference TRBV13 and TRBJ2-7 for the parts outside the CDR3, the full variable domain is AAGVIQSPRHLIKEKRETATLKCYPIPRHDTVYWYQQGPGQDPQFLISFYEKMQSDKGSIPDRFSAQQFSDYHSELNMSSLELGDSALYFCASSTVTSGESYEQYFGPGTRLTVT.

Regarding this clonotype: An end of the junction does not agree with germline; a read error may underlie this. J is TRBJ1-1 and V is TRBV27; no reliable D call. Germline V CDR1 and CDR2: MNHEY, SMNVEV (reference sequence). This CDR3 spans 15 amino acids. The CDR3 here is CASSLSAGLNTEAFF. In DNA form, the CDR3 reads TGTGCCAGCAGTCTATCGGCAGGTTTGAACACTGAAGCTTTCTTT.

This clonotype has more than one count but fewer than ten. The chain combines TRBV19 with TRBJ1-6; no clear D. The CDR3 totals 13 residues. Germline loops: CDR1 LNHDA, CDR2 SQIVND (reference sequence). V lost 7 bases to trimming and J lost 15 bases, with 19 bases between them. The CDR3 loop reads CASTLEASSVLHF. The CDR3, as DNA: TGTGCCAGTACCCTGGAGGCATCCTCCGTCCTCCACTTT.

This chain joins TRBV3-1 and TRBJ2-1; D is perhaps TRBD2 (6 bases). The CDR3 runs to 16 residues. The germline CDR1 and CDR2 sequences are LGHDT and YNNKEL (reference sequence). V was clipped by 0 bases and J by 0 bases, with 9 bases between them. The chain's CDR3 is CASSQDAGRSYNEQFF. The CDR3 nucleotides are TGTGCCAGCAGCCAAGATGCGGGGCGCTCCTACAATGAGCAGTTCTTC.

This chain uses TRBV29-1 with TRBJ1-2; no clear D gene. Germline V gene sequence: CDR1 SQVTM, CDR2 ANQGSEA. V was pared by 3 bases and J by 8 bases, with 13 bases between. The CDR3 is made up of 12 amino acids. CDR3 amino acids: CSVEGIAEGYTF. The DNA for the CDR3 is TGCAGCGTTGAGGGAATTGCGGAAGGCTACACCTTC.

DNA for the CDR3: TGTGCCAGCAGCAAGGAGACCTACACAGATACGCAGTATTTT. Its translation: CASSKETYTDTQYF. The chain employs TRBV11-2 and TRBJ2-3; D is unresolved. The V and J ends lost 5 bases and 2 bases respectively, with 11 bases between them. Germline values: CDR1 SGHAT, CDR2 FQNNGV. The CDR3 runs 14 residues.